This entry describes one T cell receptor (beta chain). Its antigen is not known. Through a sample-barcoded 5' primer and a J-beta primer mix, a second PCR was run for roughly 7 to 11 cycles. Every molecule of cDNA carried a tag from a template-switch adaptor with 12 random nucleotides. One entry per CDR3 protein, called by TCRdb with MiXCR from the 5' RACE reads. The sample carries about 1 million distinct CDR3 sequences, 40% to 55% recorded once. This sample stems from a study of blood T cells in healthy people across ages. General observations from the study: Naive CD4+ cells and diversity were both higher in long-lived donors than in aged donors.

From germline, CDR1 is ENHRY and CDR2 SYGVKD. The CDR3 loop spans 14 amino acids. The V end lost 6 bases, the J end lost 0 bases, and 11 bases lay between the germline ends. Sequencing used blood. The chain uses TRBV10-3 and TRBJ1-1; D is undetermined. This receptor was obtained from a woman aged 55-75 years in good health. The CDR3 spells CAIRSDTLNTEAFF. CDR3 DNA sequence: TGTGCCATCAGGAGCGACACATTGAACACTGAAGCTTTCTTT.